The TCR beta chain described here comes from a study of regulatory T cells in long-lasting Graves disease (dated by TCRdb to the early 2020s). Turning to the overall study: In the newly diagnosed Graves' disease group, patients had been taking antithyroid drugs for less than 3 months. Persistent Graves' disease patients were compared with newly diagnosed Graves' disease patients by peripheral blood TCR sequencing and RNA sequencing. The study was registered as a clinical trial and conducted in China. A total of some 33 samples were covered by TCR sequencing, comprising approximately 13 persistent and around 20 newly diagnosed Graves' disease patients.

This clonotype was counted at least ten times. The clone's antigen remains unknown. Qualities for individual bases were not recorded, and no much larger clone is one base off. This specimen's time point label, per the study, means: newly diagnosed GD, antithyroid drugs for less than 3 months. For both TCR sequencing and RNA sequencing, RNA was extracted from PBMCs using TRIzol. The diagnosis of Graves' disease followed American Thyroid Association guidelines. Recruitment of patients was carried out at an endocrinology department in Xi'an, China. Each patient gave 9 to 10 milliliters of peripheral blood, collected in an EDTA anticoagulant tube. Ficoll Paque Plus density gradient separation was used to isolate PBMCs, and no additional T cell sorting was done. An Agilent 2100 Bioanalyzer and agarose gel were used to check RNA quality, while a NanoDrop 2000 measured RNA concentration. CDR1 and CDR2 are read off the germline V gene (reference sequence) as SEHNR and FQNEAQ. The CDR3 runs 13 residues from the cysteine to the phenylalanine. Only the CDR3 region is kept as DNA, spanning 39 bases read in frame from base 1. A distance of 15 bases separates the germline ends of V and J, which lose 5 bases and 8 bases respectively.

The library was built by means of multiplex PCR. These reads were obtained on an Illumina HiSeq 4000. TCR beta libraries were built with iRepertoire HTBI primers and Arm-PCR amplification of CDR3 regions. Before sequencing, the PCR products underwent gel purification. As for the authors' bioinformatics: Across samples, about 64 TRBV and 13 to 15 TRBJ segments were identified and used for gene usage analysis of CDR3 amino acid clonotypes. Filtered high-quality paired reads were merged into contigs using COPE and FqMerger. BLAST was used to align contigs to IMGT TRBV, TRBD and TRBJ reference genes, and CDR3 was defined according to IMGT. Any clonotype with a frequency above 0.1% was counted as a highly expanded clone. Repertoire diversity was measured by Shannon entropy, and V-J evenness by the Gini coefficient. A clonotype found in more than one individual was treated as public. Through fastp at Q25 and MiXCR, TCRdb rebuilt clones from the public reads, retaining in-frame beta chains. Each CDR3 protein appears once, grouped with its most common genes and DNA. What appears here as the V and J calls and clone size reflects TCRdb's work, not the paper's. This sample has under 500,000 distinct CDR3 sequences in its table, and less than 20% of those were observed once. Around 11% of the sample belongs to the ten largest clones.

On the study overall, not on this receptor specifically: A larger number of public clonotypes was shared among persistent patients (more than 2,500) than among newly diagnosed patients (about 990). Peripheral blood alone was examined, since thyroid tissue, which constituted the primary lesion, could not be accessed. Only the TCR beta chain was sequenced and analyzed. Preferential use of TRBV28, TRBJ1-2 and TRBJ2-5 was observed in persistent disease, whereas TRBV20-1 and TRBJ2-1 were favored in newly diagnosed disease. Compared with newly diagnosed patients, persistent Graves' disease patients had lower TCR Shannon entropy and fewer highly expanded clones, which suggests clonal expansion. The authors acknowledged the small sample size as a limitation that may reduce accuracy.

These data are also associated with another study on T cells in Graves' hyperthyroidism and ophthalmopathy. The second paper states: Stable Graves' hyperthyroidism was defined as the absence of progression to ophthalmopathy over 18 months of follow-up. Hyperthyroidism patients were newly diagnosed, with disease duration under 2 months, and aged 18 to 65 years. Patients with uncontrolled infections, other autoimmune diseases, pregnancy or lactation were excluded. Diagnoses relied on clinical symptoms, serum thyroxine and TRAb, thyroid ultrasound and orbital computed tomography. For the first round of RT-PCR on the TCR CDR3, the HTBI primer set was used together with the Qiagen OneStep RT-PCR kit. Most expanded thyroid clonotypes (frequency above 0.001) were also found in blood, which suggests that blood repertoires may mirror thyroid immune responses. A 13 V-J signature model separated ophthalmopathy from stable hyperthyroidism, with nearly 90% sensitivity and 81.08% specificity in cross-validation and 80%/75% in testing. In validation, progression to ophthalmopathy was predicted by the model with 70% to 71% sensitivity and roughly 76% specificity, a median of about 6.8 months before onset. A discovery cohort of roughly 100 patients, roughly 45 with Graves' ophthalmopathy and 57 with stable Graves' hyperthyroidism, was used to find distinguishing TCR V-J signatures. An independent validation cohort of around 19 hyperthyroidism patients and 15 or so patients who later progressed to ophthalmopathy tested prospective prediction of ophthalmopathy. The approximately 100 discovery patients were divided at random into training and test sets in a 7:3 ratio. Thyroid tissue and blood T-cell repertoires from six or seven Graves' hyperthyroidism patients were also compared in the study. After sampling, hyperthyroidism patients received methimazole starting at 30 mg daily, and ophthalmopathy patients received high-dose intravenous methylprednisolone. A second multiplex PCR round built the libraries, followed by size selection and purification. The libraries were sequenced on an Illumina HiSeq2000 using paired-end 100 bp reads. Raw data were processed with SOAPnuke, discarding reads with adapters, uncalled bases, mean Phred below 15, or no exact constant-primer or identifier match. High-quality paired reads were merged using COPE v1.2.5, and each unique nucleotide sequence was defined as a clonotype. MiTCR v1.1 was used to align clonotypes to the IMGT TRBV, TRBD and TRBJ reference segments. Only V-J combinations with frequency above 0.0001, covering about 99% of repertoires, were analysed. The TCS score was defined as F50 (clonal expansion) divided by E x V (chaos), with BLOSUM62-based TCRdist calculated between CDR3 peptides within each V-J. Welch's t-statistics and random forest reduced approximately 520 V-J features to 13, which were used in a naive Bayes classifier (R e1071). Sample size was not statistically predetermined, and blinding of investigators to group allocation was not performed. According to the paper, TCR Vbeta CDR3 sequencing was carried out on about 140 peripheral blood samples, which came from under 50 ophthalmopathy, 75 to 80 hyperthyroidism and roughly 17 progressor patients.

The receptor chain draws on TRBV7-9 and TRBJ2-5; the D gene cannot be named for sure. This specimen was peripheral blood mononuclear cells (PBMCs), taken at new diagnosis, from a patient treated with antithyroid drugs. The source is a woman aged 30 to 39 with Graves disease. Donor details come from another sample of the same person, matched by shared clones. The DNA is as follows: TGTGCCAGCAGCCGAGTTGCCGACGCAACCCAGTACTTC. This encodes CASSRVADATQYF. The CDR3, completed at both ends by the reference TRBV7-9 and TRBJ2-5 genes, gives the full variable domain DTGVSQNPRHKITKRGQNVTFRCDPISEHNRLYWYRQTLGQGPEFLTYFQNEAQLEKSRLLSDRFSAERPKGSFSTLEIQRTEQGDSAMYLCASSRVADATQYFGPGTRLLVL.